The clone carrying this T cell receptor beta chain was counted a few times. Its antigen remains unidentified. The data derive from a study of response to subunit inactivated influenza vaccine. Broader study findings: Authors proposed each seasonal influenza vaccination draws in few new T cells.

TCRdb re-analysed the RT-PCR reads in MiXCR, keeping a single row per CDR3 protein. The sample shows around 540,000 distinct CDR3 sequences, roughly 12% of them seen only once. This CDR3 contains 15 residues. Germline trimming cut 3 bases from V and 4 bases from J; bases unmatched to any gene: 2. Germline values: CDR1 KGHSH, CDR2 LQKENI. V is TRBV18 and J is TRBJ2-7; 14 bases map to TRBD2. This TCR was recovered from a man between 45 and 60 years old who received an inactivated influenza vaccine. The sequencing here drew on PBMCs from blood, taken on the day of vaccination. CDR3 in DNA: TGTGCCAGCTCACCTGGGACTAGCGGGAGATACGAGCAGTACTTC. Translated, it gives CASSPGTSGRYEQYF.